This T cell receptor beta chain is drawn from a study of T-cell reconstitution after alpha-beta-depleted transplantation in children. Study findings and constraints: Alpha-beta T cells present about two months after transplant were reported to originate from several hundred expanded graft clones.

This clonotype was seen a few times. Antigen unknown. The length of the CDR3 is 13 residues. Trimming at V came to 7 bases and at J to 2 bases, leaving 3 bases not matched to a gene. As it was prepared, the TCRbeta library received unique molecular identifiers. Each CDR3 protein is one row after TCRdb ran MiXCR on the PCR reads. This sample has approximately 500,000 distinct CDR3 sequences; more than 20% occur once, and the top ten carry 35% to 40%. V usage is TRBV12-3 or TRBV12-4 and J usage is TRBJ2-3, with 7 nucleotides matching TRBD1. This receptor was taken from a boy less than two years old with Wiskott-Aldrich syndrome, due to receive a stem cell transplant. The specimen was PBMCs, collected before TCRalphabeta/CD19-depleted stem cell transplant. This CDR3 is CASNDRVTDTQYF. The CDR3 DNA reads TGTGCCAGCAACGACAGGGTCACAGATACGCAGTATTTT.